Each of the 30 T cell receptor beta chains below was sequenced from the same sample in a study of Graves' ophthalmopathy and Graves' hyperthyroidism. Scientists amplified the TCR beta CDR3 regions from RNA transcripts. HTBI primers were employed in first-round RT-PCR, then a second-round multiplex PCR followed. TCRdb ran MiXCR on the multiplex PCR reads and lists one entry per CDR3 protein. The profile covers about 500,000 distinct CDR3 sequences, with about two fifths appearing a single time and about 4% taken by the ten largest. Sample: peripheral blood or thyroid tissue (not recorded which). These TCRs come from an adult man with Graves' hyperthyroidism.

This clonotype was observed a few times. The CDR3 spells CASSSRGGQETQYF. For the CDR3, the DNA is TGTGCCAGCAGTTCCCGGGGAGGGCAAGAGACCCAGTACTTC. The V gene is TRBV6-5, the J gene TRBJ2-5; 7 bases map to TRBD2. Trimming cost V 4 bases and J 2 bases; bases outside gene matches: 4. In germline, CDR1 is MNHEY, CDR2 SVGAGI. CDR3 length: 14 amino acids.

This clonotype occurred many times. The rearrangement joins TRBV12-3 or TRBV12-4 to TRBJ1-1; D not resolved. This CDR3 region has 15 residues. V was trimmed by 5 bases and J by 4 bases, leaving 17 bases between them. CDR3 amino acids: CASSPSLEAPTEAFF. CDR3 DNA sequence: TGTGCCAGCAGTCCCTCGTTGGAGGCCCCCACTGAAGCTTTCTTT.

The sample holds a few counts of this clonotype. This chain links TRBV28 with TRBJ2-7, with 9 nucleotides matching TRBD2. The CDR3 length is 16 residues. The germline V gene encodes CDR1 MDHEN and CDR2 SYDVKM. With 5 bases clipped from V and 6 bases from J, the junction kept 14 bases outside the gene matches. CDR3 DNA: TGTGCCAGCAGTCCACACGCCGCGGGGGGGTGGGCCGAGCAGTACTTC. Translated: CASSPHAAGGWAEQYF.

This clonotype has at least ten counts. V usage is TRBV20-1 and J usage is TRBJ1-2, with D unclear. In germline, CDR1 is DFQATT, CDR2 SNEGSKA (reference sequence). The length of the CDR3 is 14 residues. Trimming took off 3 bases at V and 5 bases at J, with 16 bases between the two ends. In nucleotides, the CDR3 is TGCAGTGCTAGCGATGAAGGCCTTTGGTATGGCTACACCTTC. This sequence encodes CSASDEGLWYGYTF.

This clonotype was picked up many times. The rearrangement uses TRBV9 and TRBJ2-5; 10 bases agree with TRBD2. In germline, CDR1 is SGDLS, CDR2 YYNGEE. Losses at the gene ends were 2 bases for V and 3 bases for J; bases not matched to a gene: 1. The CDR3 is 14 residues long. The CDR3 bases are TGTGCCAGCAGCGTCAGCGGGGGGGAAGAGACCCAGTACTTC. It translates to CASSVSGGEETQYF.

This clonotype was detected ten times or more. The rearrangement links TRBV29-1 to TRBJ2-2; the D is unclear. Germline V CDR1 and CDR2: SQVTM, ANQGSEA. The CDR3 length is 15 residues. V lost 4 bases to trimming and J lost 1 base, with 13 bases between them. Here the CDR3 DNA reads TGCAGCGTTGGTGGATGGGGAAAGAACACCGGGGAGCTGTTTTTT. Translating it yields CSVGGWGKNTGELFF.

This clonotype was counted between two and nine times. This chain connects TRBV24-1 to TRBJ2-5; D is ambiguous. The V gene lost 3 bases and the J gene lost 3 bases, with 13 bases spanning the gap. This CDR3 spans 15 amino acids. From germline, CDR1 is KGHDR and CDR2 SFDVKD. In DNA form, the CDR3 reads TGTGCCACCAGTGATCCCAGAGCGAGTGAAGAGACCCAGTACTTC. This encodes CATSDPRASEETQYF.

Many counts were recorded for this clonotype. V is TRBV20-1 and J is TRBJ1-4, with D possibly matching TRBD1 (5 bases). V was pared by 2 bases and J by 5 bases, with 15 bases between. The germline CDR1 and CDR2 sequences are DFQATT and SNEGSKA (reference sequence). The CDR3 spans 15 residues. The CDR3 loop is CSARKPGTRNEKLFF. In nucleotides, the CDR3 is TGCAGTGCTAGAAAACCCGGGACGAGGAATGAAAAACTGTTTTTT.

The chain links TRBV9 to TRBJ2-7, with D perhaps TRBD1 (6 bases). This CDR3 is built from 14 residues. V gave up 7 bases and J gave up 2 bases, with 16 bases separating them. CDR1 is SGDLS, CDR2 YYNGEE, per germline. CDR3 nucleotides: TGTGCCAGCTCACCCCGGGACAAAACCTACGAGCAGTACTTC. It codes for CASSPRDKTYEQYF. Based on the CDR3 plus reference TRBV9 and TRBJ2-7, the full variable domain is DSGVTQTPKHLITATGQRVTLRCSPRSGDLSVYWYQQSLDQGLQFLIQYYNGEERAKGNILERFSAQQFPDLHSELNLSSLELGDSALYFCASSPRDKTYEQYFGPGTRLTVT.

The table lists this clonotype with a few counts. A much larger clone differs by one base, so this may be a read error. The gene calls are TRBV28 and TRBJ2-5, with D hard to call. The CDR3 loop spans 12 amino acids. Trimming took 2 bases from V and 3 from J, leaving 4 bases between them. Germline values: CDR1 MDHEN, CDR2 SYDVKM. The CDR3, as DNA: TGTGCCAGCAGTTTAAGTGAAGAGACCCAGTACTTC. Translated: CASSLSEETQYF.

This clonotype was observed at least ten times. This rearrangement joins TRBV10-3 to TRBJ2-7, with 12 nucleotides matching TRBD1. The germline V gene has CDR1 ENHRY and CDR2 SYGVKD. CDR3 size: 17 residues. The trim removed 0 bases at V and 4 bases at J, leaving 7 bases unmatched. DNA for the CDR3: TGTGCCATCAGTGAGTCGACAGGGGACAGGGGGCTATACGAGCAGTACTTC. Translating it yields CAISESTGDRGLYEQYF.

CDR3 loop: CSARASGGLDTQYF. The CDR3 region has the DNA TGCAGTGCTAGGGCTAGCGGGGGATTAGATACGCAGTATTTT. The V and J genes are TRBV20-1 and TRBJ2-2, with 10 positions matching TRBD2. The J call is doubtful: the DNA matches TRBJ2-3 better. The CDR3 covers 14 residues. Germline V lookup: CDR1 DFQATT, CDR2 SNEGSKA (reference sequence).

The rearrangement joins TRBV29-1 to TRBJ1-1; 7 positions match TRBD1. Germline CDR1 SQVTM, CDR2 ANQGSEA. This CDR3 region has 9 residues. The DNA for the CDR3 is TGCAGGTCCGGGACAGTCGCTTTCTTT. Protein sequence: CRSGTVAFF.

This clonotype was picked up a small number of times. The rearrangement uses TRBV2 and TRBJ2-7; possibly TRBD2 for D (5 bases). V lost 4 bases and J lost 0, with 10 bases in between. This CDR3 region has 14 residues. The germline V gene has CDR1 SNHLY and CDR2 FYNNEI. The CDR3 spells CASSVERSSYEQYF. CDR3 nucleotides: TGTGCCAGCAGTGTTGAGCGGAGCTCCTACGAGCAGTACTTC.

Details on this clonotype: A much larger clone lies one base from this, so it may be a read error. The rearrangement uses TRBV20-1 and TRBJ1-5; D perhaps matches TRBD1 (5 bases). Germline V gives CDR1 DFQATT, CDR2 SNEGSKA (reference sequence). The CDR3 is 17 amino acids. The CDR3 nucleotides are TGCAGTGCTAGAGATTGGGGCACCGGCAATAGCAGTCAGCCCCAGCATTTT. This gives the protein CSARDWGTGNSSQPQHF.

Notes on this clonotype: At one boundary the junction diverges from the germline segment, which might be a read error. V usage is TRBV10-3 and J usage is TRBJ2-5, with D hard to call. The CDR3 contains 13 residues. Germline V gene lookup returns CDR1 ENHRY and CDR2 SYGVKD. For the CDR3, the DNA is TGTGCCATCAGAGAGTCAGAGTGGAAGACCCAGAACTTC. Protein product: CAIRESEWKTQNF.

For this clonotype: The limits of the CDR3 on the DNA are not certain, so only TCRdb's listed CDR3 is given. The CDR3 reads CASRQGTGSCFF. The V gene is TRBV2, the J gene TRBJ2-2; the D call of TRBD1 is as the table states it, not checked on the DNA. The CDR3 length is 12 residues, termini included. Germline V gives CDR1 SNHLY, CDR2 FYNNEI.

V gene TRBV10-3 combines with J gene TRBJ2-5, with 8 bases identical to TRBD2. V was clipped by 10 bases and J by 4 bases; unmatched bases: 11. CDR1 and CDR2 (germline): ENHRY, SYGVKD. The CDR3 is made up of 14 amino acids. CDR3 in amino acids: CASSRGGPPETQYF. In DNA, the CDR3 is TGTGCCAGCAGCCGGGGGGGGCCCCCAGAGACCCAGTACTTC.

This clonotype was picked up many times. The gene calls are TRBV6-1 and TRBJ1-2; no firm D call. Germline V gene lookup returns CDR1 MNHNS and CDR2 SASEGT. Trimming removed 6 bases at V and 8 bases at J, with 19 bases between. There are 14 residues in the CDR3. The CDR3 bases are TGTGCCAGCAGCGTGAATGGGCCTGGTGGCGGCTACACCTTC. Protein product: CASSVNGPGGGYTF.

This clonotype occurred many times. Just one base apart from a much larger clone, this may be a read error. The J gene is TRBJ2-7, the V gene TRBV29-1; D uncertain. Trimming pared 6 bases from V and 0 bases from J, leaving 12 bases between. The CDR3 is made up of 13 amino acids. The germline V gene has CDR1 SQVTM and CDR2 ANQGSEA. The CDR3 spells CSVRAVNSYEQYF. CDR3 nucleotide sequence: TGCAGCGTACGAGCAGTCAACTCCTACGAGCAGTACTTC.

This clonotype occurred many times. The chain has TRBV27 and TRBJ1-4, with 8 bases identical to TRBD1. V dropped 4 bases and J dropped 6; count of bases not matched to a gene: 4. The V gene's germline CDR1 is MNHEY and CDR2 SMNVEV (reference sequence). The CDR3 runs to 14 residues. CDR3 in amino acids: CASSSTGGYEKLFF. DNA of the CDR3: TGTGCCAGCAGTTCCACAGGGGGATATGAAAAACTGTTTTTT.

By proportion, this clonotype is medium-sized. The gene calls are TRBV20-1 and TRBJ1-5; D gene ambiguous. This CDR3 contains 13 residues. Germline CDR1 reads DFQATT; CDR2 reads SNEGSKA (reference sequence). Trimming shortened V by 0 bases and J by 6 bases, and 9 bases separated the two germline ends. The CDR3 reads CSARDRASQPQHF. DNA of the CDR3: TGCAGTGCTAGAGATAGGGCCAGTCAGCCCCAGCATTTT.

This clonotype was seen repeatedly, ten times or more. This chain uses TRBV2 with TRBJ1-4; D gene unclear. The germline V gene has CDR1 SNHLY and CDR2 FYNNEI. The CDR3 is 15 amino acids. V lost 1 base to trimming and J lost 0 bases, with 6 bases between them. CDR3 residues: CASSEDAATNEKLFF. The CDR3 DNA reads TGTGCCAGCAGTGAAGATGCAGCAACTAATGAAAAACTGTTTTTT.

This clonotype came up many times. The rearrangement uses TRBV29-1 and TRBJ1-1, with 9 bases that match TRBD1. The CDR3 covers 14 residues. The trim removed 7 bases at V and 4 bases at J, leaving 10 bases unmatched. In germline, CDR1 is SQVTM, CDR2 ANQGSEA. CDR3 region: CSAGLGTGTTEAFF. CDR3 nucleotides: TGCAGCGCCGGACTGGGGACAGGGACCACTGAAGCTTTCTTT.

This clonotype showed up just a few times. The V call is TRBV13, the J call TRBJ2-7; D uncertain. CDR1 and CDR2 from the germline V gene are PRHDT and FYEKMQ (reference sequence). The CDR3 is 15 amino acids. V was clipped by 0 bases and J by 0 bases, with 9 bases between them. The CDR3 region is CASSLGVVSSYEQYF. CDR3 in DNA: TGTGCCAGCAGCTTAGGCGTGGTCAGCTCCTACGAGCAGTACTTC.

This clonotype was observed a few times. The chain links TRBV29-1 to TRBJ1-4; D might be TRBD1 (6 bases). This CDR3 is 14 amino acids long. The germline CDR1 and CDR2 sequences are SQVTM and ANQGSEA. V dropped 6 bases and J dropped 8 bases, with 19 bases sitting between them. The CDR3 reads CSVETTGRWEKLFF. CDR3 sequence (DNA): TGCAGCGTGGAAACAACAGGGAGATGGGAAAAACTGTTTTTT. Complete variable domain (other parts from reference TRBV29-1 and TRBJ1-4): SAVISQKPSRDICQRGTSLTIQCQVDSQVTMMFWYRQQPGQSLTLIATANQGSEATYESGFVIDKFPISRPNLTFSTLTVSNMSPEDSSIYLCSVETTGRWEKLFFGSGTQLSVL.

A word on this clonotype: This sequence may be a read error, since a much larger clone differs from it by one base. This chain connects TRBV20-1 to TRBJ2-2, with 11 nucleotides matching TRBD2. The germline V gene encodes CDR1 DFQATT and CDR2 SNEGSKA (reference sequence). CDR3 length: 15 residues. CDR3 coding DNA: TGCAGTGCTCCCACTAGCGGGAGTGCGACCGGGGGGCTGTTTTTT. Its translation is CSAPTSGSATGGLFF.

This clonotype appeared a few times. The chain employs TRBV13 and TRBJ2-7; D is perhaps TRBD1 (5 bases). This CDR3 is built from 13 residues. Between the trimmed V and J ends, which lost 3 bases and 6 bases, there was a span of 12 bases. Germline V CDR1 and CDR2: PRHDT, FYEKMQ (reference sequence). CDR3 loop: CASSFGRVGEQYF. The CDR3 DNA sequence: TGTGCCAGCAGCTTTGGCAGGGTTGGCGAGCAGTACTTC. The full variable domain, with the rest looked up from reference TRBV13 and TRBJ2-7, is AAGVIQSPRHLIKEKRETATLKCYPIPRHDTVYWYQQGPGQDPQFLISFYEKMQSDKGSIPDRFSAQQFSDYHSELNMSSLELGDSALYFCASSFGRVGEQYFGPGTRLTVT.

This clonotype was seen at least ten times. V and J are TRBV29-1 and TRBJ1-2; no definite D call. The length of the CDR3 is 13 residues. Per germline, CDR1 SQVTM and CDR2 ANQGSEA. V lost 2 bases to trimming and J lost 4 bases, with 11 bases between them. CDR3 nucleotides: TGCAGCGTTGAACGGACGACGGGCTATGGCTACACCTTC. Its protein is CSVERTTGYGYTF. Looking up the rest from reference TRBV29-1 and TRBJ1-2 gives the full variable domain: SAVISQKPSRDICQRGTSLTIQCQVDSQVTMMFWYRQQPGQSLTLIATANQGSEATYESGFVIDKFPISRPNLTFSTLTVSNMSPEDSSIYLCSVERTTGYGYTFGSGTRLTVV.

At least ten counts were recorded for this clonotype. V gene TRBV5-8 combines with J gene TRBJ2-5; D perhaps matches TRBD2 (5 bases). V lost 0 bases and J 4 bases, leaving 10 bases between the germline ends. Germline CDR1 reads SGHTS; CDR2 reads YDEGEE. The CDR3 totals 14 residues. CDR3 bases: TGTGCCAGCAGCTTGGGAGGACTCACAGAGACCCAGTACTTC. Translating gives CASSLGGLTETQYF.